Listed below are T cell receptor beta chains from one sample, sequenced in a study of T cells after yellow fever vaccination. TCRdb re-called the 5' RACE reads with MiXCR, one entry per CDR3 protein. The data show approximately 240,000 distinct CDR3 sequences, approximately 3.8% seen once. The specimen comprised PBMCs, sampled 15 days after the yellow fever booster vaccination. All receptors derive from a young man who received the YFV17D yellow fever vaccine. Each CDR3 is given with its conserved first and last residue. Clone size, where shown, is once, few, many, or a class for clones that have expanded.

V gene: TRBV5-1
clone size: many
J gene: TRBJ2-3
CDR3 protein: CASSPGRTDTQYF

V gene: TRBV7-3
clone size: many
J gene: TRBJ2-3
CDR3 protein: CASSPGLAGDTQYF

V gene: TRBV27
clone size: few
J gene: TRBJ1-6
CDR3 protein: CASSLSRTGYSPLHF

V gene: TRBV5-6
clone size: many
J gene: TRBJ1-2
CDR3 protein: CASSLSGDRRIYGYTF

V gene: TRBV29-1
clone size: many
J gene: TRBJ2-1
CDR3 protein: CSVSWLHRQVSSYNEQFF

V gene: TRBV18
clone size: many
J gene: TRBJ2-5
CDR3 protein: CASSPNEQGSASQETQYF

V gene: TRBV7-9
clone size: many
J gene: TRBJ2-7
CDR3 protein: CASSQDLGTTYEQYF

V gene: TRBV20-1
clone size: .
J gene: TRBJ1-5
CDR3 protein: CSAIPLLLGQPQHF

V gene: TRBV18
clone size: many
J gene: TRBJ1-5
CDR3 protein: CASSADSGNQPQHF

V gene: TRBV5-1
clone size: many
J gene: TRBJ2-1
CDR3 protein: CASSLAMSAASNEQFF

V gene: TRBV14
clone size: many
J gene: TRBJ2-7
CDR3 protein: CASSQARKYEQYF

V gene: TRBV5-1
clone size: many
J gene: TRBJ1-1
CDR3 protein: CASSLDGQGNTEAFF

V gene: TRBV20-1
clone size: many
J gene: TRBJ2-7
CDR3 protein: CSASLAGVHEQYF

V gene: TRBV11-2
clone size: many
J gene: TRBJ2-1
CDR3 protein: CASSFKGNEQFF

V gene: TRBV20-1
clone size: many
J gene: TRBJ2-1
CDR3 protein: CSARYTVSYNEQFF

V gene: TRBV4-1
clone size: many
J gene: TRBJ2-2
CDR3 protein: CASSQVILAGELFF

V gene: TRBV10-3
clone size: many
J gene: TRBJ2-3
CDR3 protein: CATGTSKPNTDTQYF

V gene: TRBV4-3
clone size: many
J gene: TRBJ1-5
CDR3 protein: CASSQAWSNQPQHF

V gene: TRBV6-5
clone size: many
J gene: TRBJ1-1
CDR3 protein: CASSLSIPNTEAFF

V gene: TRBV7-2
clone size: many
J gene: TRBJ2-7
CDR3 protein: CASSLGGASSYEQYF

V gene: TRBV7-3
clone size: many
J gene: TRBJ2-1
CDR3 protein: CASSPDGGGAYNEQFF

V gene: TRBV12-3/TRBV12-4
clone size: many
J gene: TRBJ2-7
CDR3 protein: CASSWTGRSYEQYF

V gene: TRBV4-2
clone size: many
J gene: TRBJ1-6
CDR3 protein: CASGPSGTANSPLHF

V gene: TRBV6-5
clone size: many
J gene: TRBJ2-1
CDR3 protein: CASSYLREQFF

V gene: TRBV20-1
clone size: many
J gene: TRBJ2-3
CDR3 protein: CSVPPGGGTDTQYF

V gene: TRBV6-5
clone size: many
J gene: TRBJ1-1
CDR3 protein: CASSYRSSGTEAFF

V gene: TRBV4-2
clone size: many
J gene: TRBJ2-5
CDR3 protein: CASSQGRDREETQYF

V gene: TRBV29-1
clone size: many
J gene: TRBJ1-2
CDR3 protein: CSVGQLYGYTF

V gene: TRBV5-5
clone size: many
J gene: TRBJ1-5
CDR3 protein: CASSPGDRAQPQHF

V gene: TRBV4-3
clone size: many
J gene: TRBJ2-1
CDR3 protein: CASSPRAQGAYNEQFF

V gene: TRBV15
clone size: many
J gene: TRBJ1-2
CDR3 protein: CATSRDGGGYTF

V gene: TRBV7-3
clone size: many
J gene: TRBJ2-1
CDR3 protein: CASSLFSSSGHNEQFF

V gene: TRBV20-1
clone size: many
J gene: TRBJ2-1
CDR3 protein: CSARGLAGFYKGFF

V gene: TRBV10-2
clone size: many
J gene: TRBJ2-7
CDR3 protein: CASSEGTGPPNEQYF

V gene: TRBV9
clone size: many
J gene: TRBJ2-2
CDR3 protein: CASSVDGVGVLAGELFF

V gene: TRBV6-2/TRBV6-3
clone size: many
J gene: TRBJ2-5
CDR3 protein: CASSSTRETQYF

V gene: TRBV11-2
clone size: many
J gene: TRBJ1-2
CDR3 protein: CASSLEYRANYGYTF

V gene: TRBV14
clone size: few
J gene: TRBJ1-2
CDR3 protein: CASSQGTGANYGYTF

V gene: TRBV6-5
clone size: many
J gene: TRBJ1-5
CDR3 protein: CASRPPGLRQPQHF

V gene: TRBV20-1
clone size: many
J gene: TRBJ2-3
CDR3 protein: CSARDYVGTSGGEVSTDTQYF

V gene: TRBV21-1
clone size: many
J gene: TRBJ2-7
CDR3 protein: CANGQGWYEQYF

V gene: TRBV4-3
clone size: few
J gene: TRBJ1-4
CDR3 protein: CASSQDFTGGNRKLFF

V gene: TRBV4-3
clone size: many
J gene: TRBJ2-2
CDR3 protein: CASSQDEMRGHTGELFF

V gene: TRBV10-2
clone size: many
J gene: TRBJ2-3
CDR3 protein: CASSEKGWTVSTDTQYF

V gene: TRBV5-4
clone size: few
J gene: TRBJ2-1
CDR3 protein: CASSGTDEQFF

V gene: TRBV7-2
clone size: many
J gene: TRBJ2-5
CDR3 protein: CASSRVGVWETQYF

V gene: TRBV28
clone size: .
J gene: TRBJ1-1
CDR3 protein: CASRGGQGVTATEAFF

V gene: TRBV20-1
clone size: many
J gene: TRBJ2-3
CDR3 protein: CSARATSGGALTQYF